Listed below are T cell receptor beta chains from one sample, sequenced in a study of blood T cell repertoires in COVID-19. Method: immunoSEQ multiplex PCR; TCRdb's copy keeps in-frame clones and lacks some. The repertoire holds some 70,000 clones, more than 80% seen once, with about 14% in the top ten. The sample was peripheral blood. Source of these receptors: a man aged 50 or older with COVID-19, enrolled during active disease. Each CDR3 is given with its conserved first and last residue. D genes are given only for firm matches. Some rows mark clone size as missing; the rest say once, few, many or name a class of expanded clone.

TRBV4-1	-	-	TRBJ1-5	CASSQESERALADQPQHF	TGCGCCAGCAGCCAAGAATCGGAGCGGGCCTTGGCGGATCAGCCCCAGCATTTT
TRBV5-4	TRBD1	few	TRBJ2-7	CASSSGTGTGEQYF	TGTGCCAGCAGCTCCGGGACAGGGACGGGGGAGCAGTACTTC
TRBV29-1	-	few	TRBJ1-2	CSVTGRSVYGYTF	TGCAGCGTGACAGGCCGATCTGTCTATGGCTACACCTTC
TRBV27	TRBD1	few	TRBJ2-7	CASSMGTGDPYEQYF	TGTGCCAGCAGTATGGGGACAGGGGATCCCTACGAGCAGTACTTC
TRBV6-5	TRBD1	few	TRBJ2-7	CASRPGQGGYEQYF	TGTGCCAGCAGACCGGGACAGGGGGGCTACGAGCAGTACTTC
TRBV9	-	-	TRBJ1-2	CASSPSTGRGYTF	TGTGCCAGCAGCCCCAGTACAGGGCGGGGCTACACCTTC
TRBV7-9	TRBD2	-	TRBJ2-3	CATRGGGSGDTQYF	TGTGCCACCCGGGGCGGGGGTAGCGGAGATACGCAGTATTTT
TRBV14	TRBD1	once	TRBJ1-4	CASSPRTGANEKLFF	TGTGCCAGCAGCCCCCGGACAGGGGCTAATGAAAAACTGTTTTTT
TRBV7-8	-	-	TRBJ1-6	CASSHPGGSYNSPLHF	TGTGCCAGCAGCCATCCGGGGGGCTCCTATAATTCACCCCTCCACTTT
TRBV5-1	-	-	TRBJ2-5	CASSLDIGAETQYF	TGCGCCAGCAGCTTGGATATAGGGGCAGAGACCCAGTACTTC
TRBV5-1	TRBD2	-	TRBJ2-2	CASSWKVASGGASTGELFF	TGCGCCAGCAGCTGGAAAGTCGCTAGCGGGGGGGCGAGCACCGGGGAGCTGTTTTTT
TRBV11-2	-	-	TRBJ2-7	CASSLLAGAEQYF	TGTGCCAGCAGCTTACTCGCAGGCGCCGAGCAGTACTTC
TRBV27	TRBD2	once	TRBJ2-4	CASSLSGGGKNIQYF	TGTGCCAGCAGTTTATCCGGCGGGGGGAAAAACATTCAGTACTTC
TRBV2	-	few	TRBJ1-1	CASSVRDRVEAFF	TGTGCCAGCAGTGTCAGGGATAGAGTTGAAGCTTTCTTT
TRBV2	TRBD1	-	TRBJ2-3	CASTRGRRDPVYF	TGTGCCAGTACCAGGGGGCGCAGGGACCCCGTGTATTTT
TRBV6-5	-	-	TRBJ1-5	CASGGHGQSNQPQHF	TGTGCCAGTGGTGGTCATGGACAGAGCAATCAGCCCCAGCATTTT
TRBV5-6	-	-	TRBJ1-2	CASSFLYRVNYGYTF	TGTGCCAGCAGTTTCTTATACAGGGTAAACTATGGCTACACCTTC
TRBV4-2	TRBD2	once	TRBJ2-2	CASSQSASGGYTGELFF	TGTGCCAGCAGCCAATCGGCCAGCGGGGGGTACACCGGGGAGCTGTTTTTT
TRBV12-3/TRBV12-4	-	-	TRBJ2-1	CASSGRGLVQFF	TGTGCCAGCAGCGGGCGGGGGCTCGTCCAGTTCTTC
TRBV2	-	-	TRBJ1-2	CASSPTDSYGYTF	TGTGCCAGCAGTCCCACGGACAGCTATGGCTACACCTTC
TRBV6-5	-	-	TRBJ2-3	CASSPLFTGTDTQYF	TGTGCCAGCAGCCCCCTATTCACTGGCACAGATACGCAGTATTTT
TRBV2	-	-	TRBJ2-3	CASSARTNTDTQYF	TGTGCCAGCAGTGCTAGGACAAACACAGATACGCAGTATTTT
TRBV3-1/TRBV3-2	-	-	TRBJ1-2	CASSQDPPQGEGYTF	TGTGCCAGCAGCCAAGACCCGCCACAGGGAGAAGGCTACACCTTC
TRBV30	TRBD1	-	TRBJ1-4	CAGHVGQGGEKLFF	TGTGCCGGACACGTCGGACAGGGGGGTGAAAAACTGTTTTTT
TRBV19	-	-	TRBJ1-5	CASSENRENQPQHF	TGTGCCAGTAGTGAAAACAGGGAAAATCAGCCCCAGCATTTT
TRBV4-3	-	-	TRBJ1-5	CASSQVRRRAQYNQPQHF	TGCGCCAGCAGCCAAGTGAGGAGGAGGGCGCAATACAATCAGCCCCAGCATTTT
TRBV27	-	-	TRBJ1-6	CASSLEERSPLHF	TGTGCCAGCAGTTTAGAGGAGAGATCACCCCTCCACTTT
TRBV27	-	-	TRBJ2-6	CASSASTVPSGANVLTF	TGTGCCAGCAGTGCTAGTACGGTACCCTCTGGGGCCAACGTCCTGACTTTC
TRBV7-3	TRBD2	-	TRBJ2-3	CASSARLAGAGDTQYF	TGTGCCAGCAGCGCCCGACTAGCGGGGGCGGGAGATACGCAGTATTTT
TRBV6-2/TRBV6-3	TRBD2	-	TRBJ2-1	CASSRPGTSVIEQFF	TGTGCCAGCAGTAGACCGGGGACTAGCGTGATTGAGCAGTTCTTC
TRBV4-2	TRBD2	-	TRBJ2-7	CASSQGGAYEQYF	TGTGCCAGCAGCCAGGGAGGGGCCTACGAGCAGTACTTC